The sequence of this T cell receptor (beta chain) was determined in a study of PD-1 and CTLA-4 blockade in melanoma. TCRdb's copy holds only in-frame clones and misses some; the assay was immunoSEQ multiplex PCR. The sample consists of 25,000 to 35,000 clones, 91% of them appearing once. Trimming shortened V by 4 bases and J by 4 bases, and 18 bases separated the two germline ends. Looked up from germline, CDR1 is SGHNT and CDR2 is YYREEE (reference sequence). CDR3 length: 15 amino acids. This clone was seen just once. The V gene is TRBV5-4, the J gene TRBJ2-7; D tentatively fits TRBD1 or TRBD2 (6 bases each). Sequencing used CD8+ T cells from peripheral blood, obtained from a patient given anti-PD-1 treatment. The receptor's source is a human donor with melanoma. The CDR3 DNA sequence: TGTGCCAGCAGCCAGACAGCCCAAGGGGGGTACGAGCAGTACTTC. Amino acids: CASSQTAQGGYEQYF.